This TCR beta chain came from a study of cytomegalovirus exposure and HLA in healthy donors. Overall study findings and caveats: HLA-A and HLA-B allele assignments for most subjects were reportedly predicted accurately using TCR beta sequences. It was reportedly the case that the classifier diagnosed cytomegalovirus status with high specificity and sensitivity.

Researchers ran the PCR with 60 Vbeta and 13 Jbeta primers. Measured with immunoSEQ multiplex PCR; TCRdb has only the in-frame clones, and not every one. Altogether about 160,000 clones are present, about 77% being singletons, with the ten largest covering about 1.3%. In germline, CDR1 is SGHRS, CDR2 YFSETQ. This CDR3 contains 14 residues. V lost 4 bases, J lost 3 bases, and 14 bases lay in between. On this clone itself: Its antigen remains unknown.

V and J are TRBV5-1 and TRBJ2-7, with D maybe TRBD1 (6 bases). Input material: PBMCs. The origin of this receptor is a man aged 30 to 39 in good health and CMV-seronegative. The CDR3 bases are TGCGCCAGCAGCAACTGGGACACCAACTACGAGCAGTACTTC. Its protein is CASSNWDTNYEQYF.